This T cell receptor beta chain was obtained from a study of shared clonotypes between healthy human individuals. About the study: For every donor, three CD4 naive, three CD4 memory, two CD8 naive and one CD8 memory plates were used. General study findings and limits: Clonotypes shared by all four sorted-subset donors had higher generation probabilities than non-shared clonotypes. Rarefaction revealed incomplete sorted-subset sequencing despite large depth.

Note on this clone: Its antigen is unidentified.

Generated by immunoSEQ multiplex PCR, the TCRdb table keeps only in-frame clones and is missing some. The sample has about 2.4 million clones; approximately 93% are singletons. CDR3 length: 12 amino acids. V lost 4 bases and J lost 11, with 13 bases in between. Germline V gives CDR1 SGHTA, CDR2 FQGNSA. This receptor was taken from a man aged 18 to 29 in good health. Some clones in this sample may be carry-over from other donors' samples. Input material: naive CD4+ T cells from PBMCs. Documented subset: CD45RA+ positively selected. J is TRBJ2-3 and V is TRBV7-2; D gene unclear. The DNA for the CDR3 is TGTGCCAGCAGCTCCCACCCATACGGGCAGTATTTT. Amino acids: CASSSHPYGQYF.